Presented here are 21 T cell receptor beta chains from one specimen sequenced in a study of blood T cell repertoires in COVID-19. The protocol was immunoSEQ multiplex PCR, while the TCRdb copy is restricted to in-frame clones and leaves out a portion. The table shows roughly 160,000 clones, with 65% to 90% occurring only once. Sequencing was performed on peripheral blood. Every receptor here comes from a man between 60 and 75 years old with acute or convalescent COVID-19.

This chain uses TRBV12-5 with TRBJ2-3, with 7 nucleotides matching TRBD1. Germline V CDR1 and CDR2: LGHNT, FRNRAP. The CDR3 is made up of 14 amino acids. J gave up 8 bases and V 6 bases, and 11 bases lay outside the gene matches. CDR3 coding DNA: TGTGCTAGTGGATACGACAGGGTTGGAGGTACGCAGTATTTT. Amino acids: CASGYDRVGGTQYF.

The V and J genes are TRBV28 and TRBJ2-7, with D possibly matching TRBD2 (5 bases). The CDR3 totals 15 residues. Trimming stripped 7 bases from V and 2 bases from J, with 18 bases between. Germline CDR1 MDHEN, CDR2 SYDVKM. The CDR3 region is CASNPGERRPYEQYF. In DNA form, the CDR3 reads TGTGCCAGCAACCCCGGGGAGCGGAGACCCTACGAGCAGTACTTC.

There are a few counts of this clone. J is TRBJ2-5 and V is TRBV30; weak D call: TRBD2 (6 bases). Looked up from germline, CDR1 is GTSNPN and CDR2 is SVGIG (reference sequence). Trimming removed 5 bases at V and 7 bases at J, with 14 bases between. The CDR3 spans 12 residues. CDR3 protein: CAWAGTAGTQYF. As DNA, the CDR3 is TGTGCCTGGGCCGGGACTGCCGGGACCCAGTACTTC.

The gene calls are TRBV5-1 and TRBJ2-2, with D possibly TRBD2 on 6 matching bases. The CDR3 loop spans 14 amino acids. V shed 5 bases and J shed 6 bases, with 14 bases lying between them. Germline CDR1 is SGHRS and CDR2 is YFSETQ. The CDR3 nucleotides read TGCGCCAGCAGTTCCCAGCCGGGGGCCGGGGAGCTGTTTTTT. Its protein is CASSSQPGAGELFF.

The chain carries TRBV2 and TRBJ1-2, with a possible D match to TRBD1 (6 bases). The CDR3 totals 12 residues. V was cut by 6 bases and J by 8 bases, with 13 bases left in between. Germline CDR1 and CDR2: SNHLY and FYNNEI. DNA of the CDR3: TGTGCCAGCAGAGACAGGTTCGGAGGCTACACCTTC. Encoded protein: CASRDRFGGYTF.

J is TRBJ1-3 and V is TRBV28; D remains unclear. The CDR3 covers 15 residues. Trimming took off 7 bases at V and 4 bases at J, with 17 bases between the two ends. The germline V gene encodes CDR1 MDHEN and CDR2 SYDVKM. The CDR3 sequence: CASNFGVPTGNTIYF. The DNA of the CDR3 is TGTGCCAGCAACTTCGGGGTACCGACCGGAAACACCATATATTTT.

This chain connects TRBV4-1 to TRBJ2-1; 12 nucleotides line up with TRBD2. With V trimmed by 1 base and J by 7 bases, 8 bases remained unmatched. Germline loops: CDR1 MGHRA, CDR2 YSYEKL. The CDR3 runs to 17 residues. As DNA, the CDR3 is TGCGCCAGCAGCCAAGGTCTAGCGGGAGGGCCCGCGAATGAGCAGTTCTTC. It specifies CASSQGLAGGPANEQFF.

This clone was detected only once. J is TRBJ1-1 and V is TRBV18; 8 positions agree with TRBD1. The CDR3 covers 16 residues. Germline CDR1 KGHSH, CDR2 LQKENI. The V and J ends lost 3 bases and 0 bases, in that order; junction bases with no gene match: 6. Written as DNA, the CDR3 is TGTGCCAGCTCACCGTTACTACAGGGGGTGAACACTGAAGCTTTCTTT. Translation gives CASSPLLQGVNTEAFF.

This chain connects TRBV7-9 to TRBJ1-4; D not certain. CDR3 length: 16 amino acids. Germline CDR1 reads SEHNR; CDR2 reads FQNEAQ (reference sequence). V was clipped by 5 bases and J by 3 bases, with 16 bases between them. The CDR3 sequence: CASSTWETRANEKLFF. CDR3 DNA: TGTGCCAGCAGCACTTGGGAGACGCGGGCTAATGAAAAACTGTTTTTT. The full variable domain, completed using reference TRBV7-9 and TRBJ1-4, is DTGVSQNPRHKITKRGQNVTFRCDPISEHNRLYWYRQTLGQGPEFLTYFQNEAQLEKSRLLSDRFSAERPKGSFSTLEIQRTEQGDSAMYLCASSTWETRANEKLFFGSGTQLSVL.

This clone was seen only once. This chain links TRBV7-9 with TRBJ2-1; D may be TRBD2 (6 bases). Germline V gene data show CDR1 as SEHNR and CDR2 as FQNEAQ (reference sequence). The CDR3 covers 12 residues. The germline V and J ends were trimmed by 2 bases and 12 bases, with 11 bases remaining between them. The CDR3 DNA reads TGTGCCAGCAGCTTAAGTATGGGAGGGCAGTTCTTC. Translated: CASSLSMGGQFF.

The CDR3: CASSQGRGTGRKGQPQHF. The CDR3 nucleotides are TGCGCCAGCAGCCAAGGGCGCGGGACAGGGCGAAAGGGCCAGCCCCAGCATTTT. The gene calls are TRBV4-1 and TRBJ1-5, with 9 nucleotides matching TRBD1. With 1 base clipped from V and 7 bases from J, the junction kept 14 bases outside the gene matches. Germline assignment: CDR1 MGHRA and CDR2 YSYEKL. The CDR3 loop spans 18 amino acids.

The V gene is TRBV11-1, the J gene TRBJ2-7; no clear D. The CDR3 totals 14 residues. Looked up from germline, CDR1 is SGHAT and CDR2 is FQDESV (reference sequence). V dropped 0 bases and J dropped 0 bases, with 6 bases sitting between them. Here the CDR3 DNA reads TGTGCCAGCAGCTTAGCGCCGAGCTCCTACGAGCAGTACTTC. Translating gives CASSLAPSSYEQYF.

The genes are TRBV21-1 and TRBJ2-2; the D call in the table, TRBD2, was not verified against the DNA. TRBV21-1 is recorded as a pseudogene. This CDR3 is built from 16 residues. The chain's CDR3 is CASIPNRLAYTGELFF. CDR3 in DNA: TGTGCCAGCATCCCCAACCGACTAGCCTACACCGGGGAGCTGTTTTTT.

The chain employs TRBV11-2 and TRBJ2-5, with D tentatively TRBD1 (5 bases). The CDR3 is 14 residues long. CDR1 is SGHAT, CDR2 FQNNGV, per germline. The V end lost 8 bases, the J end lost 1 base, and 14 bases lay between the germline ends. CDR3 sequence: CASSTVRRQETQYF. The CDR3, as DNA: TGTGCCAGCTCGACAGTGCGACGCCAAGAGACCCAGTACTTC.

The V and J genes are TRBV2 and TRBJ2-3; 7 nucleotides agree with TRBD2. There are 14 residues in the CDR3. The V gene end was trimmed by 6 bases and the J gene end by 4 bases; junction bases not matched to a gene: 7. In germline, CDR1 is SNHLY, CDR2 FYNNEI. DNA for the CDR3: TGTGCCAGCAGATTGGGGGGGGAGCCAGATACGCAGTATTTT. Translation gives CASRLGGEPDTQYF.

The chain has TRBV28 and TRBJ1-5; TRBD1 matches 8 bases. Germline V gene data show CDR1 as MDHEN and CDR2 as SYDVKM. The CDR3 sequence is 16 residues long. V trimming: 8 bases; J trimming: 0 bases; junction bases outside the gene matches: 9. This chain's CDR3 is CASLRTGSFSNQPQHF. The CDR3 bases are TGTGCCAGCCTAAGGACAGGGTCCTTTAGCAATCAGCCCCAGCATTTT.

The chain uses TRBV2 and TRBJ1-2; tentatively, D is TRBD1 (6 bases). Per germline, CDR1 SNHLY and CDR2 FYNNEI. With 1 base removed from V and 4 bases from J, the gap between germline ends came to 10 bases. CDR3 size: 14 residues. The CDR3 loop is CASSEVGAGYGYTF. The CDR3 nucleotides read TGTGCCAGCAGTGAAGTGGGGGCCGGCTATGGCTACACCTTC.

In DNA, the CDR3 is TGTGCCAGCAGCCGCCGGGGGGACACTGAAGCTTTCTTT. It translates to CASSRRGDTEAFF. The rearrangement uses TRBV5-8 and TRBJ1-1; D might be TRBD1 (5 bases). Germline loops: CDR1 SGHTS, CDR2 YDEGEE. The CDR3 is 13 residues long. Between the trimmed V and J ends, which lost 4 bases and 3 bases, there was a span of 10 bases.

CDR3 sequence reads: CASSQHRNGNEKLFF. CDR3 nucleotide sequence: TGTGCCAGCAGCCAACACAGGAACGGTAATGAAAAACTGTTTTTT. The chain is built from TRBV3-1 (or the pseudogene TRBV3-2) and TRBJ1-4; a possible D gene is TRBD1 (5 bases). Germline CDR1 and CDR2: LGHDT and YNNKEL (reference sequence). The CDR3 is 15 residues long. The V end lost 2 bases, the J end lost 4 bases, and 11 bases lay between the germline ends.

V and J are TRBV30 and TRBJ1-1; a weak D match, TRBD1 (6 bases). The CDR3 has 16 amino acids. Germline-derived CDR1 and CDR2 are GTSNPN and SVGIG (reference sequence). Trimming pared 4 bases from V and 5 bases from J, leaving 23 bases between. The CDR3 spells CAWTVLRGLYETEAFF. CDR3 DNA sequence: TGTGCCTGGACGGTATTGCGGGGGCTGTACGAGACTGAAGCTTTCTTT.

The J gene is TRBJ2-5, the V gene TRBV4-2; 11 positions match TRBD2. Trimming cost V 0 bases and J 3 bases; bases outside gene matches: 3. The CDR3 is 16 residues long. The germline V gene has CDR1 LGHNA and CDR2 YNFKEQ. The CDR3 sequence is CASSQEQTSGEETQYF. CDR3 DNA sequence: TGTGCCAGCAGCCAAGAACAGACTAGCGGGGAAGAGACCCAGTACTTC.